One sample yielded the 27 T cell receptor beta chains listed below, sequenced in a study of shared clonotypes between healthy human individuals. Sequencing was performed with immunoSEQ multiplex PCR; in TCRdb, only in-frame clones are kept and a portion is missing. The table includes about half a million clones, around 85% detected once. The sequenced material came from PBMCs. The receptors stem from a woman between 40 and 55 years old in good health. Some clones in this sample may be carry-over from other donors' samples.

A word on this clone: The conserved phenylalanine or tryptophan normally closing the CDR3 is absent here, so this likely arose from a read error. The V gene is TRBV4-3, the J gene TRBJ2-7; 7 nucleotides match TRBD2. Germline V gene data show CDR1 as LGHNA and CDR2 as YSLEER. V shed 1 base and J 3 bases; nucleotides not matched to a gene: 12. The CDR3 spans 17 residues. CDR3 nucleotides: TGCGCCAGCAGCCAAGTAGCGGGCAGCGGGGTCCGCTACGAGCAGTACCTC. This codes for CASSQVAGSGVRYEQYL.

This clone appeared a few times. This likely traces to a read error, being one base from a far larger clone. Other DNA sequences in this sample translate to the same CDR3. This chain uses TRBV4-3 with TRBJ1-1, with a weak D call TRBD1 (5 bases). V lost 0 bases and J lost 4, with 12 bases in between. Germline assignment: CDR1 LGHNA and CDR2 YSLEER. CDR3 size: 15 residues. DNA of the CDR3: TGCGCCAGCAGCCAAGACCTTTGGGACCCCACTGAAGCTTTCTTT. Translated, it gives CASSQDLWDPTEAFF.

This clone has only one observation. This CDR3 is also generated by other DNA sequences in the sample. The rearrangement uses TRBV7-9 and TRBJ1-5, with D hard to call. Germline values: CDR1 SEHNR, CDR2 FQNEAQ (reference sequence). The CDR3 sequence is 12 residues long. V was clipped by 1 base and J by 7 bases, with 5 bases between them. The CDR3 is CASSLGGQPQHF. CDR3 DNA sequence: TGTGCCAGCAGCTTAGGAGGGCAGCCCCAGCATTTT.

The V and J genes are TRBV7-2 and TRBJ2-3; tentatively, D is TRBD2 (6 bases). This CDR3 is 15 amino acids long. Germline loops: CDR1 SGHTA, CDR2 FQGNSA. V lost 1 base and J 2 bases, leaving 10 bases between the germline ends. The DNA of the CDR3 is TGTGCCAGCAGCTTAGTTGGCGGGAACACAGATACGCAGTATTTT. It specifies CASSLVGGNTDTQYF.

The chain links TRBV5-4 to TRBJ1-2; D call uncertain. This CDR3 contains 14 residues. The V gene's germline CDR1 is SGHNT and CDR2 YYREEE (reference sequence). Trimming pared 3 bases from V and 2 bases from J, leaving 11 bases between. The CDR3 DNA follows: TGTGCCAGCAGCTCCGGGAATCAAAACTATGGCTACACCTTC. Translated, it gives CASSSGNQNYGYTF.

The chain has TRBV27 and TRBJ1-4, with D possibly TRBD1 on 5 matching bases. Trimming shortened V by 4 bases and J by 3 bases, and 12 bases separated the two germline ends. The germline CDR1 and CDR2 sequences are MNHEY and SMNVEV (reference sequence). CDR3 length equals 15 residues. CDR3 DNA: TGTGCCAGCAGTTCACCAGGGAGGGCTAATGAAAAACTGTTTTTT. It specifies CASSSPGRANEKLFF.

The chain couples TRBV7-8 to TRBJ2-7; the D gene could be TRBD1 or TRBD2 (5 bases each). The CDR3 spans 14 residues. Looked up from germline, CDR1 is SGHVS and CDR2 is FQNEAQ. V was trimmed by 3 bases and J by 4 bases, leaving 13 bases between them. CDR3 loop: CASSLGVGAYEQYF. The DNA of the CDR3 is TGTGCCAGCAGCTTGGGAGTCGGGGCATACGAGCAGTACTTC.

This sequence joins TRBV18 and TRBJ1-1; D is perhaps TRBD1 (5 bases). The V end was cut by 2 bases, the J end by 0 bases, with 13 bases between. The CDR3 is 16 amino acids. Germline V CDR1 and CDR2: KGHSH, LQKENI. CDR3 loop: CASSPFTGKMNTEAFF. For the CDR3, the DNA is TGTGCCAGCTCACCATTCACAGGAAAAATGAACACTGAAGCTTTCTTT.

The chain recombines TRBV9 with TRBJ2-5; maybe TRBD2 (6 bases). V shed 6 bases and J shed 0 bases, with 15 bases lying between them. The CDR3 covers 15 residues. CDR1 is SGDLS, CDR2 YYNGEE, per germline. CDR3 amino acids: CASTVGGGHQETQYF. Written as DNA, the CDR3 is TGTGCCAGCACCGTTGGGGGAGGACACCAAGAGACCCAGTACTTC. Together with reference TRBV9 and TRBJ2-5, the CDR3 gives the full variable domain: DSGVTQTPKHLITATGQRVTLRCSPRSGDLSVYWYQQSLDQGLQFLIQYYNGEERAKGNILERFSAQQFPDLHSELNLSSLELGDSALYFCASTVGGGHQETQYFGPGTRLLVL.

The chain recombines TRBV2 with TRBJ1-2; no clear D. CDR1 and CDR2 from the germline V gene are SNHLY and FYNNEI. Trimming took 2 bases from V and 7 from J, leaving 11 bases between them. The CDR3 contains 13 residues. DNA of the CDR3: TGTGCCAGCAGTGAATTCCGGGAGCGTGGCTACACCTTC. Translating it yields CASSEFRERGYTF.

The count of this clone is one. The CDR3 DNA sequence: TGTGCCAGCAGCTTAACGAGCTCCTACAATGAGCAGTTCTTC. This encodes CASSLTSSYNEQFF. V and J are TRBV7-3 and TRBJ2-1; D is unresolved. CDR1 and CDR2 from the germline V gene are SGHTA and FQGTGA. The ends were cut back, 0 bases at V and 0 bases at J, with 3 bases in the middle. CDR3 length: 14 amino acids.

The chain recombines TRBV2 with TRBJ2-3, with D unresolved. Germline V gives CDR1 SNHLY, CDR2 FYNNEI. The CDR3 has 16 amino acids. V was trimmed by 1 base and J by 1 base, leaving 12 bases between them. In DNA, the CDR3 is TGTGCCAGCAGTGAAGGGCGTCAGGCCCGCACAGATACGCAGTATTTT. Residues: CASSEGRQARTDTQYF.

This clone appeared once. The CDR3: CASSETGWVSTGELFF. CDR3 sequence (DNA): TGTGCCAGCAGTGAAACAGGGTGGGTTTCCACCGGGGAGCTGTTTTTT. The chain carries TRBV6-1 and TRBJ2-2; tentatively, D is TRBD1 (6 bases). The germline V gene encodes CDR1 MNHNS and CDR2 SASEGT. The ends were cut back, 2 bases at V and 4 bases at J, with 14 bases in the middle. The CDR3 extends over 16 amino acids.

The rearrangement joins TRBV18 to TRBJ2-7; D could derive from TRBD1 or TRBD2 (5 bases each). CDR3 size: 16 residues. V lost 2 bases and J 0 bases, leaving 14 bases between the germline ends. Germline lookup yields CDR1 KGHSH and CDR2 LQKENI. The CDR3 here is CASSPVWGSGSYEQYF. The CDR3 nucleotides are TGTGCCAGCTCACCAGTGTGGGGGAGTGGCTCCTACGAGCAGTACTTC.

Note on this clone: It is likely a read error: a sequence one base away is far more abundant. The rearrangement uses TRBV5-4 and TRBJ2-7; tentatively, D is TRBD2 (6 bases). Germline assignment: CDR1 SGHNT and CDR2 YYREEE (reference sequence). This CDR3 region has 12 residues. V dropped 2 bases and J dropped 5 bases, with 8 bases sitting between them. CDR3 DNA sequence: TGTGCCAGCAGCTTTAGCGGCCACGAGCAGTACTTC. Translating it yields CASSFSGHEQYF.

This chain uses TRBV6-6 with TRBJ2-2, with unresolved D. Trimming took 3 bases from V and 7 from J, leaving 12 bases between them. Per germline, CDR1 MNHNY and CDR2 SVGAGI (reference sequence). CDR3 length: 14 residues. The CDR3 reads CASSYGQWHGELFF. The CDR3 DNA follows: TGTGCCAGCAGTTATGGGCAGTGGCACGGGGAGCTGTTTTTT.

Comments on this clone: Since a far larger clone is one base different, this is likely a read error. Within the sample, other DNA sequences also encode this same CDR3. The V and J genes are TRBV18 and TRBJ2-7, with 11 bases that match TRBD2. The CDR3 is made up of 15 amino acids. The germline CDR1 and CDR2 sequences are KGHSH and LQKENI. In DNA form, the CDR3 reads TGTGCCAGTTCACAAACTAGCGGGAGCATCGACGAGCAGTACTTC. This gives the protein CASSQTSGSIDEQYF. Looking up the rest from reference TRBV18 and TRBJ2-7 gives the full variable domain: NAGVMQNPRHLVRRRGQEARLRCSPMKGHSHVYWYRQLPEEGLKFMVYLQKENIIDESGMPKERFSAEFPKEGPSILRIQQVVRGDSAAYFCASSQTSGSIDEQYFGPGTRLTVT.

The chain uses TRBV7-9 and TRBJ2-3; 14 bases line up with TRBD2. With 5 bases clipped from V and 5 bases from J, the junction kept 6 bases outside the gene matches. Germline V gene lookup returns CDR1 SEHNR and CDR2 FQNEAQ (reference sequence). The CDR3 is 16 residues long. The CDR3, as DNA: TGTGCCAGCAGCCCGAGGACTAGCGGGAGGATAGATACGCAGTATTTT. It translates to CASSPRTSGRIDTQYF.

This chain's CDR3 is CASSLDRGVGYTF. DNA of the CDR3: TGTGCCAGCAGTTTGGACAGGGGGGTCGGCTACACCTTC. The chain recombines TRBV27 with TRBJ1-2, with TRBD1 identical over 10 bases. The CDR3 totals 13 residues. The trim removed 3 bases at V and 8 bases at J, leaving 3 bases unmatched. From germline, CDR1 is MNHEY and CDR2 SMNVEV (reference sequence).

J is TRBJ2-2 and V is TRBV28; tentatively, D is TRBD2 (6 bases). The CDR3 totals 14 residues. With 6 bases removed from V and 4 bases from J, the gap between germline ends came to 12 bases. The germline gives CDR1 MDHEN, CDR2 SYDVKM. Written as DNA, the CDR3 is TGTGCCAGCAGAACCCCGGGAGTCACCGGGGAGCTGTTTTTT. This gives the protein CASRTPGVTGELFF.

The table lists this clone with a count of one. The V and J genes are TRBV11-2 and TRBJ1-2; 8 bases line up with TRBD1. The CDR3 sequence is 13 residues long. V was pared by 5 bases and J by 3 bases, with 2 bases of the junction left unmatched. CDR1 and CDR2 (germline): SGHAT, FQNNGV. For the CDR3, the DNA is TGTGCCAGCAGCCAGGACAGGGACTATGGCTACACCTTC. Translated, it gives CASSQDRDYGYTF.

In the case of this clone: A far bigger clonotype differs at one base, so this is likely a read error. Other DNA sequences in the same sample also yield this CDR3. The J gene is TRBJ2-2, the V gene TRBV25-1, with D tentatively TRBD1 (5 bases). Germline V gene data show CDR1 as MGHDK and CDR2 as SYGVNS. The CDR3 totals 16 residues. V shed 4 bases and J shed 0 bases, with 12 bases lying between them. The CDR3 here is CASSVQDHSNTGELFF. CDR3 coding DNA: TGTGCCAGCAGTGTACAGGACCACTCGAACACCGGGGAGCTGTTTTTT. The whole variable domain, remainder taken from reference TRBV25-1 and TRBJ2-2, is EADIYQTPRYLVIGTGKKITLECSQTMGHDKMYWYQQDPGMELHLIHYSYGVNSTEKGDLSSESTVSRIRTEHFPLTLESARPSHTSQYLCASSVQDHSNTGELFFGEGSRLTVL.

On this clone: An end of the junction differs from the germline gene, which may be a read error. The chain carries TRBV12-5 and TRBJ1-1, with D possibly matching TRBD1 (5 bases). CDR1 LGHNT and CDR2 FRNRAP come from the germline V gene. The CDR3 length is 14 residues. CDR3 DNA sequence: TGTGCTAGTGGTCCCACGGGGGGGAACACTGAAGCTTTATTT. Translating gives CASGPTGGNTEALF.

Concerning this clone itself: A read error likely explains this, since a far larger clone differs by one base. This chain connects TRBV7-3 to TRBJ2-2; D may be TRBD2 (5 bases). V was shortened by 5 bases and J by 3 bases, with 16 bases between the two germline ends. This CDR3 has 16 amino acids. CDR1 and CDR2 (germline): SGHTA, FQGTGA. The CDR3 region is CASSTRSVPDTGELFF. The CDR3 DNA reads as TGTGCCAGCAGCACCCGTAGCGTACCCGACACCGGGGAGCTGTTTTTT.

The table lists this clone with a count of one. A far larger clone lies a single base away; this is likely a read error. This chain connects TRBV11-2 to TRBJ2-1; 8 bases line up with TRBD1. Germline CDR1 reads SGHAT; CDR2 reads FQNNGV. The CDR3 runs to 15 residues. V lost 7 bases and J lost 6; bases outside the gene matches: 11. This CDR3 is CASNSPRGRGNEQFF. For the CDR3, the DNA is TGTGCCAGCAACTCCCCCAGGGGGCGAGGCAATGAGCAGTTCTTC.

With respect to this clone: It is likely a read error: a sequence one base away is far more abundant. The same CDR3 can be traced to other DNA sequences in this sample. The V gene is TRBV28, the J gene TRBJ1-2; D possibly corresponds to TRBD1 (5 bases). Deletions cut 10 bases from V and 4 bases from J, with 16 bases between. Germline values: CDR1 MDHEN, CDR2 SYDVKM. The CDR3 spans 13 residues. CDR3 nucleotide sequence: TGTGCCACCAGCATTCGACAGCTCTATGGCTACACCTTC. Protein: CATSIRQLYGYTF.

This rearrangement joins TRBV18 to TRBJ2-7; 8 bases align to TRBD1. Germline V lookup: CDR1 KGHSH, CDR2 LQKENI. The J segment lost 6 bases and the V segment lost 3 bases, leaving 7 bases of the junction unmatched. The CDR3 runs to 14 residues. The CDR3 loop is CASSPGQGFSEQYF. The CDR3 region has the DNA TGTGCCAGCTCACCTGGACAGGGTTTCTCCGAGCAGTACTTC. The complete variable domain, with remaining parts taken from reference TRBV18 and TRBJ2-7, reads NAGVMQNPRHLVRRRGQEARLRCSPMKGHSHVYWYRQLPEEGLKFMVYLQKENIIDESGMPKERFSAEFPKEGPSILRIQQVVRGDSAAYFCASSPGQGFSEQYFGPGTRLTVT.